This passage covers 15 T cell receptor beta chains from one sample sequenced in a study of response to subunit inactivated influenza vaccine. TCRdb ran MiXCR on the RT-PCR reads and lists one entry per CDR3 protein. The repertoire has about 650,000 distinct CDR3 sequences, approximately 14% of them found once; the top ten carry about 9.9%. The source was PBMCs from blood, collected 12 days after vaccination. These TCRs come from a man aged 45-60 years who received an inactivated influenza vaccine.

The chain joins TRBV24-1 to TRBJ2-5, with TRBD2 identical over 15 bases. CDR1 and CDR2 from the germline V gene are KGHDR and SFDVKD. V gave up 0 bases and J gave up 4 bases; unmatched junction bases: 11. The CDR3 has 20 residues. The CDR3 sequence: CATSDLGLLGLAGGGETQYF. CDR3 DNA sequence: TGTGCCACCAGTGATTTGGGATTGCTGGGACTAGCGGGAGGAGGAGAGACCCAGTACTTC.

The chain employs TRBV7-9 and TRBJ1-4; 9 bases match TRBD1. The CDR3 has 14 amino acids. Germline lookup yields CDR1 SEHNR and CDR2 FQNEAQ (reference sequence). V lost 8 bases and J lost 7; bases outside the gene matches: 8. CDR3 in amino acids: CASEPGTGFEKLFF. CDR3 DNA sequence: TGTGCCAGCGAACCCGGGACAGGGTTTGAAAAACTGTTTTTT.

This clonotype has at least ten counts. The J gene is TRBJ2-3, the V gene TRBV6-5; D gene uncertain. CDR1 and CDR2 (germline): MNHEY, SVGAGI. The V end lost 6 bases, the J end lost 2 bases, and 3 bases lay between the germline ends. This CDR3 spans 11 amino acids. The CDR3 DNA sequence: TGTGCCAGCAGATACACAGATACGCAGTATTTT. Its translation is CASRYTDTQYF.

This clonotype appeared a few times. This sequence joins TRBV10-3 and TRBJ1-4, with D possibly TRBD1 on 6 matching bases. The V gene's germline CDR1 is ENHRY and CDR2 SYGVKD. The CDR3 is made up of 15 amino acids. Deletions cut 6 bases from V and 0 bases from J, with 11 bases between. CDR3 sequence: CAISRDTPTNEKLFF. CDR3 in DNA: TGTGCCATCAGCCGGGACACTCCAACTAATGAAAAACTGTTTTTT.

V is TRBV28 and J is TRBJ2-7, with TRBD1 matching over 7 bases. V lost 6 bases to trimming and J lost 4 bases; unmatched junction nucleotides: 9. The CDR3 sequence is 14 residues long. CDR1 and CDR2 (germline): MDHEN, SYDVKM. Here the CDR3 reads CASRRLETGYEQYF. As DNA, the CDR3 is TGTGCCAGCAGAAGGTTAGAGACAGGGTACGAGCAGTACTTC.

This sequence joins TRBV10-3 and TRBJ2-2, with TRBD1 matching over 8 bases. Germline CDR1 is ENHRY and CDR2 is SYGVKD. CDR3 length: 20 amino acids. V gave up 3 bases and J gave up 0 bases; unmatched junction bases: 15. CDR3 sequence: CAISDLTRDRSASNTGELFF. Here the CDR3 DNA reads TGTGCCATCAGTGACCTTACCCGGGACAGGTCCGCTTCGAACACCGGGGAGCTGTTTTTT.

The genes are TRBV4-3 and TRBJ1-4; tentatively, D is TRBD1 (5 bases). Germline V CDR1 and CDR2: LGHNA, YSLEER. The CDR3 is 14 amino acids. V lost 4 bases and J lost 6, with 12 bases in between. The CDR3 DNA reads as TGCGCCAGCAGCCTCCGGGACTGGGATGAAAAACTGTTTTTT. This sequence encodes CASSLRDWDEKLFF.

The chain employs TRBV6-2 or TRBV6-3 and TRBJ1-5, with TRBD1 matching over 7 bases. Germline trimming cut 2 bases from V and 4 bases from J; bases unmatched to any gene: 2. CDR1 and CDR2 (germline): MNHEY, SVGEGT. CDR3 length: 14 residues. CDR3 residues: CASSYIQGNQPQHF. CDR3 nucleotides: TGTGCCAGCAGTTACATACAGGGGAATCAGCCCCAGCATTTT.

The chain carries TRBV20-1 and TRBJ1-2; no clear D. Germline V gene data show CDR1 as DFQATT and CDR2 as SNEGSKA (reference sequence). V lost 0 bases and J 1 base, leaving 18 bases between the germline ends. The CDR3 runs 17 residues. The CDR3 nucleotides are TGCAGTGCTAGAGATGCCAGACCAACATTGTTTAACTATGGCTACACCTTC. It yields the protein CSARDARPTLFNYGYTF.

The chain uses TRBV15 and TRBJ2-3; 8 bases fit TRBD1. J gave up 6 bases and V 3 bases, and 2 bases lay outside the gene matches. CDR3 size: 13 residues. Germline loops: CDR1 LNHNV, CDR2 YYDKDF (reference sequence). This chain's CDR3 is CATSRTGADTQYF. The CDR3 DNA is TGTGCCACCAGCAGGACAGGGGCGGATACGCAGTATTTT.

The chain combines TRBV7-9 with TRBJ2-1, with 9 bases that match TRBD1. The CDR3 loop spans 13 amino acids. V trimming: 4 bases; J trimming: 7 bases; junction bases outside the gene matches: 2. Germline values: CDR1 SEHNR, CDR2 FQNEAQ (reference sequence). CDR3 in amino acids: CASSWDRENEQFF. Here the CDR3 DNA reads TGTGCCAGCAGCTGGGACAGGGAGAATGAGCAGTTCTTC.

A few counts support this clonotype. V is TRBV18 and J is TRBJ1-2; 8 nucleotides align to TRBD1. J gave up 3 bases and V 9 bases, and 6 bases lay outside the gene matches. CDR3 size: 13 residues. Per the germline V gene, CDR1 is KGHSH and CDR2 is LQKENI. Here the CDR3 DNA reads TGTGCCAGTTCGGCGGGACAGGACTATGGCTACACCTTC. The encoded protein is CASSAGQDYGYTF.

This clonotype was picked up a small number of times. This chain connects TRBV6-1 to TRBJ1-5; tentatively, D is TRBD1 (5 bases). This CDR3 is 14 amino acids long. Trimming shortened V by 0 bases and J by 11 bases, and 14 bases separated the two germline ends. Germline V gives CDR1 MNHNS, CDR2 SASEGT. CDR3 bases: TGTGCCAGCAGTGAAGCAAGGGGCCGCGGGTCCCAGCATTTT. This sequence encodes CASSEARGRGSQHF.

The chain uses TRBV4-3 and TRBJ2-1; no definite D call. CDR3 length: 13 residues. CDR1 and CDR2 (germline): LGHNA, YSLEER. With 1 base removed from V and 5 bases from J, the gap between germline ends came to 6 bases. Written as DNA, the CDR3 is TGCGCCAGCAGCCAAGCTGGCGACAATGAGCAGTTCTTC. It translates to CASSQAGDNEQFF.

The chain has TRBV14 and TRBJ2-4, with D maybe TRBD1 (6 bases). V lost 4 bases and J 6 bases, leaving 7 bases between the germline ends. This CDR3 comprises 12 residues. Looked up from germline, CDR1 is SGHDN and CDR2 is FVKESK. The CDR3 protein is CASSPDRNIQYF. The DNA of the CDR3 is TGTGCCAGCAGCCCGGACAGAAACATTCAGTACTTC. Together with reference TRBV14 and TRBJ2-4, the CDR3 gives the full variable domain: EAGVTQFPSHSVIEKGQTVTLRCDPISGHDNLYWYRRVMGKEIKFLLHFVKESKQDESGMPNNRFLAERTGGTYSTLKVQPAELEDSGVYFCASSPDRNIQYFGAGTRLSVL.